The rows below give T cell receptor beta chains drawn from one sample of a study of tumor and adjacent non-tumor tissue in lung cancer. MiXCR, run by TCRdb on the multiplex PCR reads, gives a single entry per CDR3 protein. The sample has approximately 140,000 distinct CDR3 sequences, approximately 66% seen once. Material for sequencing was lung tumor tissue. Receptor source: a man in his 60s with small cell lung cancer. The CDR3 runs from the conserved cysteine through the conserved F or W. A D gene is named only where the DNA matches it firmly. Size tells how often a clone was seen (once, few, many) or the class of an expanded clone, and some rows leave it out.

cdr3_nt: TGTGCCAGCAGCCTCCGGACAGGGGCCACAGATACGCAGTATTTT
cdr3_aa: CASSLRTGATDTQYF
clone_size: .
j_call: TRBJ2-3
v_call: TRBV5-5
d_call: TRBD1

cdr3_nt: TGTGCCAGCGGCCCTACAGTTGGGGACCCCAAGGTCACTGAAGCTTTCTTT
cdr3_aa: CASGPTVGDPKVTEAFF
clone_size: .
j_call: TRBJ1-1
v_call: TRBV5-6
d_call: .

cdr3_nt: TGCGTCAGCAGCTTACCCGGGATCTATGGCTACACCTTC
cdr3_aa: CVSSLPGIYGYTF
clone_size: .
j_call: TRBJ1-2
v_call: TRBV5-1
d_call: .

cdr3_nt: TGTGCCAGCAGTTTCCAGGGCTACGAGCAGTACTTC
cdr3_aa: CASSFQGYEQYF
clone_size: .
j_call: TRBJ2-7
v_call: TRBV27
d_call: .

cdr3_nt: TGCAGTGCGTCCCCTAGCGCACAAACAGATACGCAGTATTTT
cdr3_aa: CSASPSAQTDTQYF
clone_size: many
j_call: TRBJ2-3
v_call: TRBV20-1
d_call: .

cdr3_nt: TGCGCCAGCAGTGAAGGGCAGGGGAGTTTCGAGACCCAGTACTTC
cdr3_aa: CASSEGQGSFETQYF
clone_size: .
j_call: TRBJ2-5
v_call: TRBV10-1
d_call: .

cdr3_nt: TGTGCCAGTAGGTCCACGGGCGATTCATCCCTCCACTTT
cdr3_aa: CASRSTGDSSLHF
clone_size: .
j_call: TRBJ1-6
v_call: TRBV6-1
d_call: .

cdr3_nt: TGCAGCGTTGATGCCGTGGTCACAGGTACGCAGTATTTT
cdr3_aa: CSVDAVVTGTQYF
clone_size: once
j_call: TRBJ2-3
v_call: TRBV29-1
d_call: .

cdr3_nt: TGTGCCAGCAGCTTAAGTATGATGGCAGGGGCATTGAATTTT
cdr3_aa: CASSLSMMAGALNF
clone_size: .
j_call: TRBJ2-3
v_call: TRBV11-2
d_call: .

cdr3_nt: TGCGCCAGCAACCCCGTTTCCGGGACTAGCGGGATGAACAATGAGCAGTTCTTC
cdr3_aa: CASNPVSGTSGMNNEQFF
clone_size: .
j_call: TRBJ2-1
v_call: TRBV5-6
d_call: TRBD2

cdr3_nt: TGTGCCAGGAGTTTTGGGATTGGGGAGACCCAGTACTTC
cdr3_aa: CARSFGIGETQYF
clone_size: .
j_call: TRBJ2-5
v_call: TRBV12-3/TRBV12-4
d_call: .

cdr3_nt: TGTGCCAGCAGTGCCGTCCCCACAGATACGCAGTATTTT
cdr3_aa: CASSAVPTDTQYF
clone_size: .
j_call: TRBJ2-3
v_call: TRBV6-1
d_call: .

cdr3_nt: TGCAGTACTATTACCCTGTCCGATACGCAGTATTTT
cdr3_aa: CSTITLSDTQYF
clone_size: .
j_call: TRBJ2-3
v_call: TRBV20-1
d_call: .

cdr3_nt: TGCAGTGCTATTCTAGCGGGAGCCCACGAGCAGTACTTC
cdr3_aa: CSAILAGAHEQYF
clone_size: many
j_call: TRBJ2-7
v_call: TRBV20-1
d_call: TRBD2

cdr3_nt: TGTGCCAGCAGCTTCTCTGGGAGAGGCACCGGGGAGCTGTTTTTT
cdr3_aa: CASSFSGRGTGELFF
clone_size: .
j_call: TRBJ2-2
v_call: TRBV12-3/TRBV12-4
d_call: .

cdr3_nt: TGTGCCAGTAGTTTGCAGGGTTGGGTAAACACCATATATTTT
cdr3_aa: CASSLQGWVNTIYF
clone_size: .
j_call: TRBJ1-3
v_call: TRBV12-3/TRBV12-4
d_call: .

cdr3_nt: TGTGCCAGCAGTCCCTCGACAGCCACCATATATTTT
cdr3_aa: CASSPSTATIYF
clone_size: once
j_call: TRBJ1-3
v_call: TRBV12-3/TRBV12-4
d_call: .

cdr3_nt: TGCAGTGCTAGACCCGACAGAGCGGTGGGTGAGCAGTTCTTC
cdr3_aa: CSARPDRAVGEQFF
clone_size: few
j_call: TRBJ2-1
v_call: TRBV20-1
d_call: .

cdr3_nt: TGTGCCAGCAGCTTCGTGGGGGTCAGGGATAGGGGTGAGGAATTCTTC
cdr3_aa: CASSFVGVRDRGEEFF
clone_size: .
j_call: TRBJ2-1
v_call: TRBV11-1
d_call: .

cdr3_nt: TGCAGTGCTACGGAGCGGGGTAATGAGCAGTTCTTC
cdr3_aa: CSATERGNEQFF
clone_size: many
j_call: TRBJ2-1
v_call: TRBV20-1
d_call: TRBD2

cdr3_nt: TGCAGTGCTGAGCTAGGTGGTAGGATGATTCGGAGAGATACGCAGTATTTT
cdr3_aa: CSAELGGRMIRRDTQYF
clone_size: .
j_call: TRBJ2-3
v_call: TRBV20-1
d_call: .

cdr3_nt: TGTGCCAGGAGCTTCAGGGGGCGTAGCAGAGATACGCAGTATTTT
cdr3_aa: CARSFRGRSRDTQYF
clone_size: .
j_call: TRBJ2-3
v_call: TRBV11-2
d_call: TRBD1

cdr3_nt: TGTGCCAGCAGTTACTCGTCGATTAGCGGGGCCCTTAATGAGCAGTTCTTC
cdr3_aa: CASSYSSISGALNEQFF
clone_size: many
j_call: TRBJ2-1
v_call: TRBV6-2/TRBV6-3
d_call: TRBD2

cdr3_nt: TGCAGTACTAAGATTCTAGGGGCTACGCAGTATTTC
cdr3_aa: CSTKILGATQYF
clone_size: .
j_call: TRBJ2-3
v_call: TRBV20-1
d_call: .

cdr3_nt: TGTGCCAGCAGCCAGGAACGGTCCTACGAGCAGTACTTC
cdr3_aa: CASSQERSYEQYF
clone_size: .
j_call: TRBJ2-7
v_call: TRBV4-2
d_call: .

cdr3_nt: TGTGACAGCAGTTATGGACACCCCTCGGGAGGTGAAAAAATGTTTTTT
cdr3_aa: CDSSYGHPSGGEKMFF
clone_size: .
j_call: TRBJ1-4
v_call: TRBV6-5
d_call: .

cdr3_nt: TGCAGCGTCCGACCGAGCTCTGGGGCCAACGTCCTGACTTTC
cdr3_aa: CSVRPSSGANVLTF
clone_size: .
j_call: TRBJ2-6
v_call: TRBV29-1
d_call: .

cdr3_nt: TGTGCCAGCGGCTGGCGGAGGGATAACAATGAGCAATTCTTC
cdr3_aa: CASGWRRDNNEQFF
clone_size: .
j_call: TRBJ2-1
v_call: TRBV11-2
d_call: .

cdr3_nt: TGTGCCAGCAGCTCCGAAGAGAGGGCCTACAATGAGCAGTTCTTC
cdr3_aa: CASSSEERAYNEQFF
clone_size: .
j_call: TRBJ2-1
v_call: TRBV5-4
d_call: .

cdr3_nt: TGTGCCAGCGCAATCGATTTCGGACAGCACTTCTTC
cdr3_aa: CASAIDFGQHFF
clone_size: few
j_call: TRBJ2-1
v_call: TRBV12-3/TRBV12-4
d_call: .

cdr3_nt: TGCAGTGCTAGGGAGGGCTCGGGGACCCATTACTTC
cdr3_aa: CSAREGSGTHYF
clone_size: .
j_call: TRBJ2-5
v_call: TRBV20-1
d_call: .

cdr3_nt: TGTGCCAGCAGCTCACGGACTAGCGGGATCTCGGGGTATGAGCAGTTCTTC
cdr3_aa: CASSSRTSGISGYEQFF
clone_size: many
j_call: TRBJ2-1
v_call: TRBV11-2
d_call: TRBD2

cdr3_nt: TGCAGTGCTAGAAATCCGGGACAGGGACGAGAGACCCAGTACTTC
cdr3_aa: CSARNPGQGRETQYF
clone_size: .
j_call: TRBJ2-5
v_call: TRBV20-1
d_call: TRBD1

cdr3_nt: TGCAGACTTGACACGCAAGAGACCCAGTACTTC
cdr3_aa: CRLDTQETQYF
clone_size: once
j_call: TRBJ2-5
v_call: TRBV29-1
d_call: .

cdr3_nt: TGTGCCAGCAGCTTACTGTACCATGAACAGTTCTTC
cdr3_aa: CASSLLYHEQFF
clone_size: .
j_call: TRBJ2-1
v_call: TRBV11-1
d_call: .

cdr3_nt: TGTGCCAGCAGCTTTGAGTCGGGACAGTCCTACGAGCAGTACTTC
cdr3_aa: CASSFESGQSYEQYF
clone_size: .
j_call: TRBJ2-7
v_call: TRBV11-2
d_call: TRBD1

cdr3_nt: TGTGCCAGCAGACCACAAGAGGCGGACCTTGGGGAGACCCAGTACTTC
cdr3_aa: CASRPQEADLGETQYF
clone_size: .
j_call: TRBJ2-5
v_call: TRBV12-3/TRBV12-4
d_call: .

cdr3_nt: TGTGCCAGCTGCTTAGTGGTAAACACATATAAGCAGTATTTT
cdr3_aa: CASCLVVNTYKQYF
clone_size: .
j_call: TRBJ2-3
v_call: TRBV11-3
d_call: .

cdr3_nt: TGTGCCAACAGTTACTATGGTCCCGGCACGCAGTATTTT
cdr3_aa: CANSYYGPGTQYF
clone_size: .
j_call: TRBJ2-3
v_call: TRBV6-2/TRBV6-3
d_call: .

cdr3_nt: TGTGCCAGCAGTGATGTGAGGCTCGGTGAGCAGTTCTTC
cdr3_aa: CASSDVRLGEQFF
clone_size: many
j_call: TRBJ2-1
v_call: TRBV6-1
d_call: .